The present T cell receptor beta chain was sequenced within a study of patients and donors after allogeneic stem cell transplantation. CDR3 length equals 16 residues. The V segment lost 5 bases and the J segment 7 bases; nucleotides outside the gene matches: 16. CDR1 and CDR2 from the germline V gene are MDHEN and SYDVKM. Each CDR3 protein is one row after TCRdb ran MiXCR on the RT-PCR reads. The sample gives roughly 200,000 distinct CDR3 sequences, 35% to 45% of which show up once; 11% is in the top ten. Sequenced sample: blood, either unsorted or a sorted T cell fraction (not recorded which). J is TRBJ1-1 and V is TRBV28; TRBD1 agrees at 7 bases. This receptor was identified in a human donor who was either an allogeneic HSCT recipient or a stem cell or donor lymphocyte infusion donor (not recorded which). It is not recorded whose cells these are; they may come from a transplant donor. CDR3 in DNA: TGTGCCAGCAGTCCGCTCAAAAAGGACAGGAAGAGTGAAGCTTTCTTT. Residues: CASSPLKKDRKSEAFF.